Detailed here is one T cell receptor (beta chain). Its antigen is currently not known. There are no base qualities to consult, and no much larger clone falls within one base. This sample stems from a study of shared clonotypes between healthy human individuals (dated by TCRdb to about 2020). Concerning the study at large: Three men and two women, aged 18 to 49 years, made up the cohort. To estimate repertoire size and how much clonotypes are shared between individuals, the study performed deep sequencing of blood TCR repertoires from a few healthy adults. Per donor, three plates each were used for CD4 naive and CD4 memory, two for CD8 naive, and one for CD8 memory. Between about 0.94 and 8.9 billion PBMCs per donor were obtained by leukapheresis. To increase sequencing depth and limit assay-specific biases, TCR repertoire library preparation and sequencing were carried out by different laboratories using diverse techniques. The paper as a whole reports these results and caveats: The genetic and exposure-history diversity represented was limited by the small number of donors. Even with the large sequencing depth, rarefaction of the sorted-subset datasets indicated that sequencing was incomplete. Only blood was sampled, and tissue TCR repertoires likely differ from those in blood. Pairwise subsampling indicated that sequencing depth was expected to affect the degree of clonotype sharing among donors. Larger estimated clonotype richness was generally found for naive subsets than for memory subsets. Clonotypes shared by all four sorted-subset donors showed higher generation probabilities than non-shared clonotypes. About 4.5% of naive CD4, around 3.6% of naive CD8, about 2.1% of memory CD4, and less than 0.45% of memory CD8 clonotypes were shared across several donors.

CD8 naive samples consisted of CD45RO-negative cells that were positively selected for CCR7, yielding a CD45RA+CCR7+ population without TemRA cells. The donors were healthy, HIV-negative adults who had no recently reported acute infections or vaccinations. Every donor was a Caucasian adult residing in Nashville, Tennessee, USA. Blood was obtained by leukapheresis, after which PBMCs were separated by Ficoll-Histopaque density gradient centrifugation and cryopreserved in liquid nitrogen vapor phase. Analytical flow cytometry was used to check the purity and quantity of every magnetically sorted T cell population. Genomic DNA was isolated from every sorted fraction and measured by UV absorbance on a Nanodrop 2000c. The CDR3, from cysteine to phenylalanine, totals 13 residues. Only CDR3 DNA is held: 39 bases, read in frame from base 1. The germline V end is reduced by 2 bases and the J end by 5 bases; junction bases left unmatched: 5. According to the germline V gene (reference sequence), CDR1 reads GTSNPN and CDR2 reads SVGIG.

Using the deep immunoSEQ assay, TCR CDR3 regions were amplified from genomic DNA by multiplex PCR. For each cell subset, the extracted genomic DNA was distributed evenly across all wells of several immunoSEQ 96-well plates, and each plate served as one replicate. For sorted subsets, roughly 200 ng of genomic DNA, equivalent to some 30,000 T cell genomes, went into each replicate PCR. Purified libraries were measured with a Qubit 3.0 fluorometer, size-checked on a Bioanalyzer 2100, and measured again with the KAPA Library Quantification kit. A separate single-read 150-cycle Illumina NextSeq 550 flow cell was used to sequence each immunoSEQ 96-well plate. Processing in the source paper ran as follows. Because the immunoSEQ output held only junctional sequences and lacked quality scores, the filtering could not match the filtering applied to full-length reads. To assign V/J genes and CDR3, sequences were annotated using PyIR, a Python wrapper for IgBLAST v1.9, with IMGT germline references. Reads were filtered out if the reads had weak V/J assignments (E-value above 1e-6), no CDR3, stop codons, out-of-frame junctions, or ambiguous translated residues. V3J clonotypes were defined by identical inferred V gene, J gene, and CDR3 amino acid sequence. Percentage overlap between repertoires was computed as shared unique clonotypes divided by the size of the smaller repertoire. RTK rarefaction, the Chao1 estimator, and Recon v2.1 estimates of unobserved clonotypes were used to assess repertoire richness. OLGA was used to compute generation probabilities for all TCRbeta clonotypes that the gDNA method yielded from a handful of donors. This immuneACCESS table, as held by TCRdb, lists in-frame sequences with V and J called but not all clones. Of the missing ones, under half trace to an unresolved V gene in checked studies; the others have no known cause. The DNA gave D and trimming, while V, J and clone size come from that table. The sample table records about 2.2 million clones; 90% to 95% of these occur just once. The ten largest clonotypes hold about 1.7% of the sample.

Sample: naive CD8+ T cells from PBMCs. In light of the paper, this sample's cell subset or site label describes: CD45RA+CCR7+. The sequence is built from TRBV30 and TRBJ1-1; 7 junctional bases match TRBD1. This TCR derives from a man aged 18 to 30 in good health. Some clones in this sample may be carry-over from other donors' samples. The sequence in DNA is TGTGCCTGGAGTTCAGACAGGGCGACTGAAGCTTTCTTT. This sequence encodes CAWSSDRATEAFF.